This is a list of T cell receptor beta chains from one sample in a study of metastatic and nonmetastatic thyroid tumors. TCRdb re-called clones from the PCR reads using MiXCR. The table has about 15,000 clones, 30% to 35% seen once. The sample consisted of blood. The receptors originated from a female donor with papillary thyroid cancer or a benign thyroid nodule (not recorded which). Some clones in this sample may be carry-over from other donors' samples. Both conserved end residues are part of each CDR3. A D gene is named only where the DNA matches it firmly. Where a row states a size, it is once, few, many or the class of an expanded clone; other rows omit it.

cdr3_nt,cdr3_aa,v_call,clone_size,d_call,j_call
TGTGCCACAACAAACAGAGGGAGCTACAATGAGCAGTTCTTC,CATTNRGSYNEQFF,TRBV15,medium-sized,.,TRBJ2-1
TGTGCCAGCACCCAACACCGGGAGAATTCACCCCTCCACTTT,CASTQHRENSPLHF,TRBV27,medium-sized,.,TRBJ1-6
TGTGCCAGTAGTATCTGGGGCGAGCAGTACTTC,CASSIWGEQYF,TRBV19,.,.,TRBJ2-7
TGCAGCGCCCAAAAACAGGGATCGGGGTCACCCCTCCACTTT,CSAQKQGSGSPLHF,TRBV20-1,.,.,TRBJ1-6
TGTGCCAGCGCGTCCGGGACTCTGCTTGACTCCTACGAGCAGTACTTC,CASASGTLLDSYEQYF,TRBV6-1,medium-sized,.,TRBJ2-7
TGTGTCACCACAGGGGCCTCTGGAAACACCGTATATTTT,CVTTGASGNTVYF,TRBV6-1,many,TRBD1,TRBJ1-3
TGCGCCAGCAGCCCCGGGGGGGACCCCTCCTACGAGCAGTACTTC,CASSPGGDPSYEQYF,TRBV5-1,.,TRBD2,TRBJ2-7
TGCAGTGCTAGTATGCCTAGCGGGGTAGAGACCCAGTACTTC,CSASMPSGVETQYF,TRBV20-1,many,TRBD2,TRBJ2-5
TGTGCCAGCAGCTTGGCCGATTCCGTTGGGGTATCACCCCTCCACTTT,CASSLADSVGVSPLHF,TRBV5-4,.,.,TRBJ1-6
TGCAGTGCTAGAGCCTGGGGGTCGGGGGGCCCAGATACGCAGTATTTT,CSARAWGSGGPDTQYF,TRBV20-1,many,.,TRBJ2-3
TGTGCCAGCAGCTTCGGGGGCCCGTCCTGCTCTGGAAACACCATATATTTT,CASSFGGPSCSGNTIYF,TRBV5-6,.,.,TRBJ1-3
TGTGCCAGCAGCTTGGGACAGGGGACGAATACGCAGTATTTT,CASSLGQGTNTQYF,TRBV5-1,.,TRBD1,TRBJ2-3
TGTGCCAGCAGTTTAGGTCCTCGCATCTATGGCTACACCTTC,CASSLGPRIYGYTF,TRBV28,few,.,TRBJ1-2
TGCGCCAGCAGCCAGCTAGCGGTAGCTAACAATGAGCAGTTCTTC,CASSQLAVANNEQFF,TRBV4-1,.,TRBD2,TRBJ2-1
TGTGCCAGCACCGACAGGCTGTTGCAGTACTTC,CASTDRLLQYF,TRBV25-1,medium-sized,.,TRBJ2-7
TGTGCCAGCAGACCGACAGGGGGGTATTCACCCCTCCACTTT,CASRPTGGYSPLHF,TRBV6-1,medium-sized,TRBD1,TRBJ1-6
TGCGCCAGCAGGCCCCGGACAGGAGCCAACACCGGGGAGCTGTTTTTT,CASRPRTGANTGELFF,TRBV5-1,many,TRBD1,TRBJ2-2
TGCGCCGGCAGCTTTTGGACCGGGACGGACACTGAAGCTTTCTTT,CAGSFWTGTDTEAFF,TRBV5-1,.,.,TRBJ1-1
TGTGCCAGCAGTTACTCCCAGAGCTCCTACGAGCAGTACTTC,CASSYSQSSYEQYF,TRBV6-2/TRBV6-3,large,.,TRBJ2-7
TGTGCCAGCAGCCCCAGACCCGGGGAGCTGTTTTTT,CASSPRPGELFF,TRBV7-6,few,.,TRBJ2-2
TGTGCCTGGAGGGGGGACGGTATGAACACTGAAGCTTTCTTT,CAWRGDGMNTEAFF,TRBV30,.,.,TRBJ1-1
TGTGCCACTTCTGGGAAGTCCTATAATTCACCCCTCGACTTT,CATSGKSYNSPLDF,TRBV6-1,.,.,TRBJ1-6
TGTGCCAGCTCACTCATAGCGGGACGTGAGCAGTTCTTC,CASSLIAGREQFF,TRBV18,.,TRBD2,TRBJ2-1
TGTGCCAGCTCACCAGGACAGGGGTCTCACTACGAGCAGTACTTC,CASSPGQGSHYEQYF,TRBV18,.,TRBD1,TRBJ2-7